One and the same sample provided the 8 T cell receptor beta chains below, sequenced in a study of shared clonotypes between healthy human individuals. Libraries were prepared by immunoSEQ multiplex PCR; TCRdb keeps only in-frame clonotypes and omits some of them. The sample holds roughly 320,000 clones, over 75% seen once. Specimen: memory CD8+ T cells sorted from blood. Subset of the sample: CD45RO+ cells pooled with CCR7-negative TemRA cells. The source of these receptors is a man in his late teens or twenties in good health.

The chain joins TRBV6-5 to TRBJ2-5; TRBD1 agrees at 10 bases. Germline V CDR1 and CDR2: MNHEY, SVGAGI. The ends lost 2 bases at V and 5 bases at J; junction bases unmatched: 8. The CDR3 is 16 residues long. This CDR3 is CASSYTKTGGGETQYF. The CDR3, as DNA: TGTGCCAGCAGTTACACAAAGACAGGGGGCGGCGAGACCCAGTACTTC.

The CDR3 DNA sequence: TGTGCCAGCAGGGAACAGACGATGAACACTGAAGCTTTCTTT. This translates into CASREQTMNTEAFF. The V and J genes are TRBV7-8 and TRBJ1-1; D gene unclear. The CDR3 loop spans 14 amino acids. Looked up from germline, CDR1 is SGHVS and CDR2 is FQNEAQ. V lost 6 bases and J lost 0, with 11 bases in between. The full variable domain, its missing parts supplied by reference TRBV7-8 and TRBJ1-1, is GAGVSQSPRYKVAKRGQDVALRCDPISGHVSLFWYQQALGQGPEFLTYFQNEAQLDKSGLPSDRFFAERPEGSVSTLKIQRTQQEDSAVYLCASREQTMNTEAFFGQGTRLTVV.

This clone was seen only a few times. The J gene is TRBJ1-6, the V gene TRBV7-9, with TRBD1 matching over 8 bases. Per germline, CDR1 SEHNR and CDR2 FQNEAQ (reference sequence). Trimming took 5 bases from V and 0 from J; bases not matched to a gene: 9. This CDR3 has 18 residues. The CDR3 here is CASSTPGTGSSYNSPLHF. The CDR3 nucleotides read TGTGCCAGCAGCACGCCCGGGACAGGCAGCTCCTATAATTCACCCCTCCACTTT.

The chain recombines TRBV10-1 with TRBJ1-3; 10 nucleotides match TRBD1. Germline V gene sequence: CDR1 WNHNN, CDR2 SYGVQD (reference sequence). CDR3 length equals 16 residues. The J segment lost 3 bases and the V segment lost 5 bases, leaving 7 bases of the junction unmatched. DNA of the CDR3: TGCGCCAGCAGTCCCGGGACAGGGGAGCGTGGAAACACCATATATTTT. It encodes CASSPGTGERGNTIYF.

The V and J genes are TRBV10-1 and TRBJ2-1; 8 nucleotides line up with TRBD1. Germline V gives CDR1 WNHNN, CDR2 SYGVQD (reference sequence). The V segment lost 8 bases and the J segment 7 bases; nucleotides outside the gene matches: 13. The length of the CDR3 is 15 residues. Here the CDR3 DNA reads TGCGCCAGCTCCGAAGGGCAGGGGGCGCGGAATGAGCAGTTCTTC. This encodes CASSEGQGARNEQFF.

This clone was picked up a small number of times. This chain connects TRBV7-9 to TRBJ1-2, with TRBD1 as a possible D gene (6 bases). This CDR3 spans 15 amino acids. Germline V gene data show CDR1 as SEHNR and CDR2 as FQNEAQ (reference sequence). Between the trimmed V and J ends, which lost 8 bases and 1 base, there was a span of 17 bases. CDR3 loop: CASGAKTGRNYGYTF. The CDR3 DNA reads TGTGCCAGCGGGGCCAAGACAGGCCGTAACTATGGCTACACCTTC.

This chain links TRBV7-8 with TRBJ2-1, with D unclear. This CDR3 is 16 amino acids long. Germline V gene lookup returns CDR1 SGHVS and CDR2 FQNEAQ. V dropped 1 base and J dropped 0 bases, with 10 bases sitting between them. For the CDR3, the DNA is TGTGCCAGCAGCTTAGAAATTGTATTCTCCTACAATGAGCAGTTCTTC. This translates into CASSLEIVFSYNEQFF.

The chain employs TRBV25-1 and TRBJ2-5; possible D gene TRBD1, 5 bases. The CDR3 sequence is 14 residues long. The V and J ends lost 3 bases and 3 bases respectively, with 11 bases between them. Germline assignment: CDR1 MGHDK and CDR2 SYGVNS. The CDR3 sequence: CASSDPGAEETQYF. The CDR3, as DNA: TGTGCCAGCAGTGACCCTGGGGCGGAAGAGACCCAGTACTTC.